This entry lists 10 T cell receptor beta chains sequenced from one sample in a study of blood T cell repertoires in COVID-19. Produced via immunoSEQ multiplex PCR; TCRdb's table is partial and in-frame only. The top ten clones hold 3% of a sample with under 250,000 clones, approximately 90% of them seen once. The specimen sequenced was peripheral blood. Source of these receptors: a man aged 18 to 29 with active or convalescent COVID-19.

CDR3 nucleotides: TGTGCCAGCAGCTTAAGGGGGAAAGATACGCAGTATTTT. Residues: CASSLRGKDTQYF. The V gene is TRBV5-4, the J gene TRBJ2-3, with D maybe TRBD1 (6 bases). CDR1 and CDR2 from the germline V gene are SGHNT and YYREEE (reference sequence). There are 13 residues in the CDR3. The V end lost 2 bases, the J end lost 5 bases, and 9 bases lay between the germline ends.

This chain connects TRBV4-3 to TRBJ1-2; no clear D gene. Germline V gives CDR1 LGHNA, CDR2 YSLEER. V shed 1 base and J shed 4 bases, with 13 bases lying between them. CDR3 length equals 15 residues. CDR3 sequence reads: CASSQARPGPYGYTF. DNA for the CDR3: TGCGCCAGCAGCCAAGCCCGGCCAGGCCCCTATGGCTACACCTTC.

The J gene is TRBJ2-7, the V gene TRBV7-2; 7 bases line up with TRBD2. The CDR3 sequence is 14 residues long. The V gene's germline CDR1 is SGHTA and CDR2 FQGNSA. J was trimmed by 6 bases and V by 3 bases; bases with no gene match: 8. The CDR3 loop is CASSFTGGSLEQYF. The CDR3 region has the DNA TGTGCCAGCAGCTTCACGGGAGGATCACTCGAGCAGTACTTC. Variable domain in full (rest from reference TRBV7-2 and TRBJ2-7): GAGVSQSPSNKVTEKGKDVELRCDPISGHTALYWYRQSLGQGLEFLIYFQGNSAPDKSGLPSDRFSAERTGGSVSTLTIQRTQQEDSAVYLCASSFTGGSLEQYFGPGTRLTVT.

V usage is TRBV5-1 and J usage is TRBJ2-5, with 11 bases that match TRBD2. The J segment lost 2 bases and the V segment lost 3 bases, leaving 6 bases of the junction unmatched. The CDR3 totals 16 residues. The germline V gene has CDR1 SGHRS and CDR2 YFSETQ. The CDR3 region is CASSWGLADVQETQYF. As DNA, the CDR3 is TGCGCCAGCAGCTGGGGACTAGCGGACGTGCAAGAGACCCAGTACTTC. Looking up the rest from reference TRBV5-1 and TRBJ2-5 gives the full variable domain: KAGVTQTPRYLIKTRGQQVTLSCSPISGHRSVSWYQQTPGQGLQFLFEYFSETQRNKGNFPGRFSGRQFSNSRSEMNVSTLELGDSALYLCASSWGLADVQETQYFGPGTRLLVL.

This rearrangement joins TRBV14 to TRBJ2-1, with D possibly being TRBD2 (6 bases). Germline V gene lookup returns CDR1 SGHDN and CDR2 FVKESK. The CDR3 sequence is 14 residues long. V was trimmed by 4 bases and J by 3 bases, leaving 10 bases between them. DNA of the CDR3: TGTGCCAGCAGCCCTCGGGAGTTCTACAATGAGCAGTTCTTC. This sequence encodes CASSPREFYNEQFF.

The CDR3 sequence: CASSYLLTGRGGYTF. As DNA, the CDR3 is TGTGCCAGCAGTTACCTACTGACAGGCCGCGGTGGCTACACCTTC. The V gene is TRBV28, the J gene TRBJ1-2; possibly TRBD1 for D (6 bases). V was cut by 4 bases and J by 7 bases, with 19 bases left in between. This CDR3 region has 15 residues. Germline V CDR1 and CDR2: MDHEN, SYDVKM.

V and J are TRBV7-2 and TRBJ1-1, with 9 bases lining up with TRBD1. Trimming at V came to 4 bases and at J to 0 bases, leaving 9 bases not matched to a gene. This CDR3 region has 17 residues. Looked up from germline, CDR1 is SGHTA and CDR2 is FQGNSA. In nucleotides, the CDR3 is TGTGCCAGCAGCTCGGAAAACAGGGGGCCCATGAACACTGAAGCTTTCTTT. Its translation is CASSSENRGPMNTEAFF.

The CDR3 coding sequence is TGTGCCAGCAGCTTAGGTCCAGACACTAACTATGGCTACACCTTC. This translates into CASSLGPDTNYGYTF. The V and J genes are TRBV11-2 and TRBJ1-2; D ambiguous. This CDR3 has 15 amino acids. The V and J ends lost 1 base and 0 bases respectively, with 9 bases between them. CDR1 and CDR2 (germline): SGHAT, FQNNGV.

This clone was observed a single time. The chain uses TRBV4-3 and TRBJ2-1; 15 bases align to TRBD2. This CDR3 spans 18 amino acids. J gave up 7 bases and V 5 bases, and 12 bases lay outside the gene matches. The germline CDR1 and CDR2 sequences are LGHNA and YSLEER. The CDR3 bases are TGCGCCAGCAGCGCGCGGAATGTCGGGACTAGCGGGGGGAATGAGCAGTTCTTC. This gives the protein CASSARNVGTSGGNEQFF.

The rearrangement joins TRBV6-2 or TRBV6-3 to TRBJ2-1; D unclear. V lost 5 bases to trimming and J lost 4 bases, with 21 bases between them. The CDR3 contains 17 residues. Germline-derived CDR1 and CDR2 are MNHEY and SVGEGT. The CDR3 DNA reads TGTGCCAGCAGTAAGGCAAGCGATCCCCAAAAATACAATGAGCAGTTCTTC. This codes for CASSKASDPQKYNEQFF.